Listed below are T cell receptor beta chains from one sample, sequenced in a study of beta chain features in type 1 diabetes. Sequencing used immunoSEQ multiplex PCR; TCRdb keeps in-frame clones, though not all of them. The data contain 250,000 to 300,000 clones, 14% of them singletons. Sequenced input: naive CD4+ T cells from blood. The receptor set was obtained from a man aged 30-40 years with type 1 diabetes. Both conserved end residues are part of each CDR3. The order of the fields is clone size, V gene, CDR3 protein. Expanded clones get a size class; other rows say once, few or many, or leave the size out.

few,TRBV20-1,CSARIRDQYF
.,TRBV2,CASSESVGYTF
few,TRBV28,CASSSPAGLAGSGEQYF
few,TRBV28,CASSSTGFYQPQHF
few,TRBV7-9,CASSLRDSYGYTF
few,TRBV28,CAIGVDEAGELFF
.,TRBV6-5,CASSPRQGGREKLFF
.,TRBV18,CASSPADYNEQFF
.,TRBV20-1,CSARPAGEAFF
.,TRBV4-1,CASSGTRYEQYF
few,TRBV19,CASSTYNEQFF
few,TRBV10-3,CAIRPTPGLAGNEQFF
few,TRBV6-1,CASFSGSIYNEQFF